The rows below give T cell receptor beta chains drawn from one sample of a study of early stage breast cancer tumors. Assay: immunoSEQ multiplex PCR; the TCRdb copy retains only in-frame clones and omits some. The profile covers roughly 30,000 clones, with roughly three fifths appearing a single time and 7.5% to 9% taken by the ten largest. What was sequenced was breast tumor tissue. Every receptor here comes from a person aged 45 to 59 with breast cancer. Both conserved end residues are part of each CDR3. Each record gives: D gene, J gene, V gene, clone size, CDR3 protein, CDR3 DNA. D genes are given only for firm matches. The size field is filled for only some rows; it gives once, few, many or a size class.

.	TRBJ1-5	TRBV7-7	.	CASSLDQNQPQHF	TGTGCTAGCAGCTTAGACCAGAATCAGCCCCAGCATTTT
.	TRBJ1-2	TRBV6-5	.	CASSHHPNYGYTF	TGTGCCAGCAGTCACCACCCCAACTATGGCTACACCTTC
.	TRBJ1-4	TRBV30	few	CAWSVGGGSNEKLFF	TGTGCCTGGAGTGTAGGGGGGGGATCCAATGAAAAACTGTTTTTT
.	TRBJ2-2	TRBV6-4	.	CASSGGDTGELFF	TGTGCCAGCAGTGGAGGAGACACCGGGGAGCTGTTTTTT
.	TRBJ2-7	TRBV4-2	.	CASSQAGSPPGSGMYF	TGTGCCAGCAGCCAAGCCGGCTCCCCTCCCGGGAGTGGTATGTACTTC
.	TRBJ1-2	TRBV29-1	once	CSVDLWGEHYGYTF	TGCAGCGTTGATTTGTGGGGTGAACACTATGGCTACACCTTC
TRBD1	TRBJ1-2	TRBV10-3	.	CAISEPDRDGYGYTF	TGTGCCATCAGTGAGCCGGACAGGGATGGCTATGGCTACACCTTC
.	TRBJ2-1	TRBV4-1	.	CASSQDPGKRGEQFF	TGCGCCAGCAGCCAAGATCCGGGCAAGAGGGGAGAGCAGTTCTTC
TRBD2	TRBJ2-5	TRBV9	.	CASSVAPTSGETQYF	TGTGCCAGCAGCGTAGCCCCTACTAGCGGGGAGACCCAGTACTTC
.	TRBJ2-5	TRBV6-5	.	CASSPSETQYF	TGTGCCAGCAGCCCTTCAGAGACCCAGTACTTC
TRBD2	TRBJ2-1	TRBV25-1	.	CASSISGRAVEQFF	TGTGCCAGCAGCATTAGCGGGAGGGCTGTTGAGCAGTTCTTC
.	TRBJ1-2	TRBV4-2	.	CASSQDPGGANGYTF	TGTGCCAGCAGCCAAGATCCCGGGGGGGCGAATGGCTACACCTTC
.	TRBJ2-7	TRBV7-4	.	CASSFQSINSYEQYF	TGTGCCAGCAGCTTCCAGAGCATAAACTCCTACGAGCAGTACTTC
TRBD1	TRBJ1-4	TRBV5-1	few	CASSLAPLDRSNEKLFF	TGCGCCAGCAGCTTGGCGCCCCTGGACAGGTCGAATGAAAAACTGTTTTTT
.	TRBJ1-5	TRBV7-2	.	CASSLGPDQPQHF	TGTGCCAGCAGCTTAGGCCCAGATCAGCCCCAGCATTTT
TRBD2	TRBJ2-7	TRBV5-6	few	CASSLDGLAGGHHEQYF	TGTGCCAGCAGCTTGGATGGGCTAGCGGGAGGGCACCACGAGCAGTACTTC